These 7 T cell receptor beta chains were sequenced from one sample in a study of post-analysis software for immune sequencing data. The antigens for these receptors are not known. The study's findings and limits: Five or six TRBV segments were significantly more frequent in patients than in controls. TRBV5-6, TRBV5-1 and TRBV20-1 were among these segments.

cDNA libraries for TCR beta contained unique molecular identifiers. One entry per CDR3 protein results from TCRdb running MiXCR on the PCR reads. Of about 760,000 distinct CDR3 sequences listed, 25% to 30% are singletons. Sequencing input: blood. These receptors all stem from a girl under 18 with multiple sclerosis.

V gene TRBV23-1 combines with J gene TRBJ2-5, with TRBD1 identical over 10 bases. TRBV23-1 has ORF status, its function being uncertain. The CDR3 sequence is 15 residues long. With V trimmed by 1 base and J by 1 base, 0 bases remained unmatched. The CDR3 loop reads CASSQWDRGQETQYF. In DNA, the CDR3 is TGCGCCAGCAGTCAATGGGACAGGGGCCAAGAGACCCAGTACTTC.

The sample holds a few counts of this clonotype. V is TRBV7-2 and J is TRBJ1-4; D gene uncertain. There are 16 residues in the CDR3. V shed 2 bases and J shed 8 bases, with 18 bases lying between them. The germline V gene encodes CDR1 SGHTA and CDR2 FQGNSA. The CDR3 reads CASSLPQGGGGEKLFF. The CDR3 DNA reads TGTGCCAGCAGCTTACCACAAGGCGGTGGAGGGGAAAAACTGTTTTTT. Filled out from reference TRBV7-2 and TRBJ1-4, the complete variable domain reads GAGVSQSPSNKVTEKGKDVELRCDPISGHTALYWYRQSLGQGLEFLIYFQGNSAPDKSGLPSDRFSAERTGGSVSTLTIQRTQQEDSAVYLCASSLPQGGGGEKLFFGSGTQLSVL.

The rearrangement joins TRBV7-8 to TRBJ2-5, with 7 bases that match TRBD1. Germline V lookup: CDR1 SGHVS, CDR2 FQNEAQ. CDR3 size: 15 residues. V was pared by 5 bases and J by 0 bases, with 6 bases of the junction left unmatched. The CDR3 DNA reads TGTGCCAGCAGCCCGGACAGGACCTACCAAGAGACCCAGTACTTC. Amino acids: CASSPDRTYQETQYF.

This clonotype was observed at least ten times. V and J are TRBV7-2 and TRBJ2-5, with TRBD2 matching 7 bases. In germline, CDR1 is SGHTA, CDR2 FQGNSA. CDR3 length equals 17 residues. V dropped 3 bases and J dropped 0; count of bases not matched to a gene: 10. CDR3 sequence (DNA): TGTGCCAGCAGCTTTTACGCGGGACTAAAGTACCAAGAGACCCAGTACTTC. Translated: CASSFYAGLKYQETQYF.

V gene TRBV5-5 combines with J gene TRBJ2-1; D is unclear. The CDR3 extends over 13 amino acids. Trimming pared 0 bases from V and 7 bases from J, leaving 8 bases between. CDR1 is SGHKS and CDR2 is YYEKEE in the germline V gene (reference sequence). CDR3: CASSLDSGNEQFF. In DNA, the CDR3 is TGTGCCAGCAGCTTGGACAGTGGGAATGAGCAGTTCTTC.

Turning to this clonotype: A junction end diverges from the germline sequence, so it may reflect a read error. The chain employs TRBV29-1 and TRBJ2-7, with 8 bases lining up with TRBD1. Germline V gene data show CDR1 as SQVTM and CDR2 as ANQGSEA. This CDR3 spans 13 amino acids. The CDR3 spells CSVAPTGVYEQYF. The CDR3 DNA reads TGCAGTGTTGCCCCGACAGGGGTCTACGAGCAGTACTTC.

This clonotype occurred once. V gene TRBV6-1 combines with J gene TRBJ1-5; D gene ambiguous. The CDR3 consists of 12 residues. V lost 0 bases, J lost 11 bases, and 8 bases lay in between. The V gene's germline CDR1 is MNHNS and CDR2 SASEGT. CDR3 nucleotides: TGTGCCAGCAGTGAAGCGATTCCCTCCCAGCATTTT. Protein: CASSEAIPSQHF.